This is a list of T cell receptor beta chains from one sample in a study of shared clonotypes between healthy human individuals. Assay used: immunoSEQ multiplex PCR; TCRdb lists only in-frame clones, some missing. Among 560,000 or so clones listed, 96% were seen once. What was sequenced was naive CD8+ T cells sorted from blood. The source is a woman aged 30 to 39 in good health. Each CDR3 is given with its conserved first and last residue. D genes are given only for firm matches. Part of the rows lack a size; the others show once, few, many or a class for expanded clones.

CDR3nt: TGTGCCAGCAGTCCGAGCGGGAGAGGGGGTTGGGAGACCCAGTACTTC
CDR3aa: CASSPSGRGGWETQYF
j_gene: TRBJ2-5
abundance: -
v_gene: TRBV27
d_gene: TRBD2

CDR3nt: TGTGCCAGCAGCGCCGGACAGGAAATTAACTATGGCTACACCTTC
CDR3aa: CASSAGQEINYGYTF
j_gene: TRBJ1-2
abundance: -
v_gene: TRBV7-9
d_gene: TRBD1

CDR3nt: TGTGCCAGCAGTCCTAGACTAGCGGGTAGCTCCTACAATGAGCAGTTCTTC
CDR3aa: CASSPRLAGSSYNEQFF
j_gene: TRBJ2-1
abundance: -
v_gene: TRBV28
d_gene: TRBD2

CDR3nt: TGTGCCAGCACAGGGGTTGGAACTAATGAAAAACTGTTTTTT
CDR3aa: CASTGVGTNEKLFF
j_gene: TRBJ1-4
abundance: -
v_gene: TRBV27
d_gene: -

CDR3nt: TGTGCCAGTAGTACTTGGGACCCGAACACTGAAGCTTTCTTT
CDR3aa: CASSTWDPNTEAFF
j_gene: TRBJ1-1
abundance: few
v_gene: TRBV19
d_gene: -

CDR3nt: TGTGCCAGCAGGACAGGGGGGAATGGCTACACCTTC
CDR3aa: CASRTGGNGYTF
j_gene: TRBJ1-2
abundance: -
v_gene: TRBV27
d_gene: TRBD1

CDR3nt: TGTGCCAGCAGCTTGACGCAGGGGTACGAGCAGTACTTC
CDR3aa: CASSLTQGYEQYF
j_gene: TRBJ2-7
abundance: -
v_gene: TRBV5-4
d_gene: -

CDR3nt: TGCGCCAGCAGCCAAGATGAGGGGAGCTCCTACAATGAGCAGTTCTTC
CDR3aa: CASSQDEGSSYNEQFF
j_gene: TRBJ2-1
abundance: -
v_gene: TRBV4-1
d_gene: -

CDR3nt: TGTGCCAGCAGCTTAGTACGGGAGAATGGCTACACCTTC
CDR3aa: CASSLVRENGYTF
j_gene: TRBJ1-2
abundance: -
v_gene: TRBV7-9
d_gene: -

CDR3nt: TGTGCCAGCAGCCTACTAGGAGAGACCCAGTACTTC
CDR3aa: CASSLLGETQYF
j_gene: TRBJ2-5
abundance: once
v_gene: TRBV7-9
d_gene: -

CDR3nt: TGTGCCAGCAGCTTAGTTTTCTCGCAGTCTTACGAGCAGTACTTC
CDR3aa: CASSLVFSQSYEQYF
j_gene: TRBJ2-7
abundance: -
v_gene: TRBV11-2
d_gene: -

CDR3nt: TGTGCCAGCAGCTTAGGAGCGGGAGGGACCTACGAGCAGTACTTC
CDR3aa: CASSLGAGGTYEQYF
j_gene: TRBJ2-7
abundance: -
v_gene: TRBV7-6
d_gene: TRBD2

CDR3nt: TGCGCCAGCAGTCAGTGGTCAGCCGGGACTGAAGCTTTCTTT
CDR3aa: CASSQWSAGTEAFF
j_gene: TRBJ1-1
abundance: -
v_gene: TRBV23-1
d_gene: -

CDR3nt: TGTGCCAGCAGTGGACTAGCGGGAGGTTCCGGGGCCAACGTCCTGACTTTC
CDR3aa: CASSGLAGGSGANVLTF
j_gene: TRBJ2-6
abundance: -
v_gene: TRBV7-9
d_gene: TRBD2

CDR3nt: TGTGCCAGCTCAACGACTGGGGCCAACGTCCTGACTTTC
CDR3aa: CASSTTGANVLTF
j_gene: TRBJ2-6
abundance: -
v_gene: TRBV9
d_gene: -

CDR3nt: TGTGCCAGCAGCAGGGACAGCGACACTGAAGCTTTCTTT
CDR3aa: CASSRDSDTEAFF
j_gene: TRBJ1-1
abundance: -
v_gene: TRBV5-6
d_gene: TRBD1

CDR3nt: TGTGCCAGCAGCGTTCGAGCGGGAGTCCTCATCGAGCAGTACTTC
CDR3aa: CASSVRAGVLIEQYF
j_gene: TRBJ2-7
abundance: -
v_gene: TRBV27
d_gene: TRBD2

CDR3nt: TGTGCCAGCAGCCAACTAGCGGGAGACTCCTACAATGAGCAGTTCTTC
CDR3aa: CASSQLAGDSYNEQFF
j_gene: TRBJ2-1
abundance: -
v_gene: TRBV14
d_gene: TRBD2

CDR3nt: TGTGCCAGCAGCGCCCTTAGCGCTAGGAATGAGCAGTTCTTC
CDR3aa: CASSALSARNEQFF
j_gene: TRBJ2-1
abundance: -
v_gene: TRBV7-9
d_gene: -

CDR3nt: TGTGCCAGCAGTTACCGGTCGTATCAGCCCCAGCATTTT
CDR3aa: CASSYRSYQPQHF
j_gene: TRBJ1-5
abundance: once
v_gene: TRBV6-5
d_gene: -

CDR3nt: TGTGCCAGCAGCTTAGTTCAGCCCCAGCATTTT
CDR3aa: CASSLVQPQHF
j_gene: TRBJ1-5
abundance: -
v_gene: TRBV11-3
d_gene: -

CDR3nt: TGTGCCAGCAGCCCAGCAGGGGCCAGCAATCAGCCCCAGCATTTT
CDR3aa: CASSPAGASNQPQHF
j_gene: TRBJ1-5
abundance: -
v_gene: TRBV7-9
d_gene: -

CDR3nt: TGTGCCAGCAGCCCAAGACAGGGGATTTACCAAGAGACCCAGTACTTC
CDR3aa: CASSPRQGIYQETQYF
j_gene: TRBJ2-5
abundance: -
v_gene: TRBV7-9
d_gene: TRBD1

CDR3nt: TGTGCCTGGAGCGAGGGGCCGGGAGCCAAAAACATTCAGTACTTC
CDR3aa: CAWSEGPGAKNIQYF
j_gene: TRBJ2-4
abundance: -
v_gene: TRBV30
d_gene: -

CDR3nt: TGTGCCAGCAGTTACTCGGGGACGCAGTATTTT
CDR3aa: CASSYSGTQYF
j_gene: TRBJ2-3
abundance: -
v_gene: TRBV6-5
d_gene: -

CDR3nt: TGTGCCAGCAGCTTGGTGGGAGGGAGCTCCTACGAGCAGTACTTC
CDR3aa: CASSLVGGSSYEQYF
j_gene: TRBJ2-7
abundance: once
v_gene: TRBV5-6
d_gene: TRBD2

CDR3nt: TGTGCCAGCACCCCTACCTCTAGGAGGGGATTTGATGAGCAGTTCTTC
CDR3aa: CASTPTSRRGFDEQFF
j_gene: TRBJ2-1
abundance: -
v_gene: TRBV7-9
d_gene: -

CDR3nt: TGCGCCAGCAGCCAAGCGGAATCCTACGAGCAGTACTTC
CDR3aa: CASSQAESYEQYF
j_gene: TRBJ2-7
abundance: -
v_gene: TRBV4-1
d_gene: -

CDR3nt: TGTGCCAGCCTCCCCGCCACTCATGAAGCTTTCTTT
CDR3aa: CASLPATHEAFF
j_gene: TRBJ1-1
abundance: -
v_gene: TRBV7-9
d_gene: -

CDR3nt: TGTGCCAGCAGCGAATCCGGGACAGGGCCCTACGAGCAGTACTTC
CDR3aa: CASSESGTGPYEQYF
j_gene: TRBJ2-7
abundance: -
v_gene: TRBV28
d_gene: TRBD1

CDR3nt: TGTGCCAGCAGTAGCGGGAGGGTAGCCTACGAGCAGTACTTC
CDR3aa: CASSSGRVAYEQYF
j_gene: TRBJ2-7
abundance: -
v_gene: TRBV28
d_gene: TRBD2

CDR3nt: TGTGCCAGCAGCCCGGGACAGGGCTTGGCCTACGAGCAGTACTTC
CDR3aa: CASSPGQGLAYEQYF
j_gene: TRBJ2-7
abundance: -
v_gene: TRBV13
d_gene: TRBD1

CDR3nt: TGTGCCAGCAAGACGGGTTCCTACGAGCAGTACTTC
CDR3aa: CASKTGSYEQYF
j_gene: TRBJ2-7
abundance: -
v_gene: TRBV2
d_gene: -